The clone carrying this T cell receptor beta chain was counted many times. Its antigen is as yet unknown. A single record per CDR3 protein comes from TCRdb applying MiXCR to the reads. The data contain around 120,000 distinct CDR3 sequences, approximately 9.2% of them singletons. Trimming at V came to 2 bases and at J to 5 bases, leaving 11 bases not matched to a gene. Germline V gene data show CDR1 as SGHVS and CDR2 as FNYEAQ. CDR3 length: 16 residues. This sample is drawn from a study of T cell repertoires in cytomegalovirus infection. Across the whole study: An indication of both CMV infection and matching HLA type came from public TCR beta signatures. General observations from the study: What dominated the ex vivo response were HLA-C-restricted CMV-specific TCR beta clonotypes. CMV carriers having the relevant HLA were flagged by cumulative public TCR beta family frequency.

The chain combines TRBV7-6 with TRBJ2-5; the match to TRBD1 covers 7 bases. The clonotype comes from a human donor in good health (CMV status not recorded). Some clones in this sample may be carry-over from other donors' samples. Sequencing used PBMCs. The CDR3 protein is CASSLSPTGAIETQYF. Written as DNA, the CDR3 is TGTGCCAGCAGCTTATCCCCAACAGGGGCGATCGAGACCCAGTACTTC.